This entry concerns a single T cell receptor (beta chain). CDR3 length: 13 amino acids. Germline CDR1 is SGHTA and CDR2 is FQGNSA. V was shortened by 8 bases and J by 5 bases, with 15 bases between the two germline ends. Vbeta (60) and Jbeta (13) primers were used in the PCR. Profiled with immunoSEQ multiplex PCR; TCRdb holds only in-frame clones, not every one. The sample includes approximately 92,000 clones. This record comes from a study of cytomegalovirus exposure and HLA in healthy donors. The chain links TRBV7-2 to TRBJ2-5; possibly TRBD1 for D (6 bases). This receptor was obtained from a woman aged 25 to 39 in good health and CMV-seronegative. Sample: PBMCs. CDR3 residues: CASGNQGSETQYF. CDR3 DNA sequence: TGTGCCAGCGGAAACCAGGGGTCGGAGACCCAGTACTTC.